This T cell receptor beta chain was sequenced during a study of blood T cell repertoires in COVID-19. About the study: From the United States, Italy and Spain came samples of acute and convalescent COVID-19. From T cells, B-cell-depleted T cells, or PBMCs came the material, which was cDNA or gDNA.

Authors' analysis steps: Amplification of reference gene primers provided the estimated nucleated cell counts. Profiling relied on immunoSEQ multiplex PCR, and the TCRdb table lists in-frame clones only, not all of them. That table furnishes V, J and clone size, whereas the DNA furnished D and trimming. This table holds 200,000 or so clones, roughly 80% found once. The junction had 11 bases not matched to a gene; V was cut back by 7 bases and J by 5 bases. Per germline, CDR1 SGHRS and CDR2 YFSETQ. The CDR3 runs to 15 residues. This sequence was found in a woman at least 80 years old with acute or convalescent COVID-19. V and J are TRBV5-1 and TRBJ2-1, with 8 bases that match TRBD2. The sample was peripheral blood. The CDR3 reads CASVSARGVDNEQFF. CDR3 DNA sequence: TGCGCCAGCGTCTCGGCGCGGGGGGTGGACAATGAGCAGTTCTTC.